A single sample gave rise to the 14 T cell receptor beta chains below, sequenced in a study of blood T cell repertoires in COVID-19. Some clones are missing from TCRdb's copy, which holds only in-frame ones; the method was immunoSEQ multiplex PCR. The sample carries 90,000 or so clones, 55% to 80% recorded once. Sequencing was done on a sample of peripheral blood. These receptors came from a woman aged 60-70 years in a cohort sampled during active or convalescent COVID-19.

V usage is TRBV4-1 and J usage is TRBJ2-1, with 8 nucleotides matching TRBD2. V shed 2 bases and J 0 bases; nucleotides not matched to a gene: 6. The CDR3 loop spans 17 amino acids. In germline, CDR1 is MGHRA, CDR2 YSYEKL. The CDR3 region has the DNA TGCGCCAGCAGCCAACGTAGCGGGGTGAGCTCCTACAATGAGCAGTTCTTC. Residues: CASSQRSGVSSYNEQFF.

This clone was counted a few times. The chain uses TRBV7-9 and TRBJ2-7; tentatively, D is TRBD2 (5 bases). Looked up from germline, CDR1 is SEHNR and CDR2 is FQNEAQ (reference sequence). Trimming shortened V by 4 bases and J by 3 bases, and 13 bases separated the two germline ends. This CDR3 has 14 amino acids. In DNA form, the CDR3 reads TGTGCCAGCAGCTACGGACTTTATGACTACGAGCAGTACTTC. It specifies CASSYGLYDYEQYF. Looking up the rest from reference TRBV7-9 and TRBJ2-7 gives the full variable domain: DTGVSQNPRHKITKRGQNVTFRCDPISEHNRLYWYRQTLGQGPEFLTYFQNEAQLEKSRLLSDRFSAERPKGSFSTLEIQRTEQGDSAMYLCASSYGLYDYEQYFGPGTRLTVT.

The chain recombines TRBV30 with TRBJ2-1; 15 positions agree with TRBD2. J lost 8 bases, V lost 1 base, and 6 bases had no gene match. This CDR3 contains 16 residues. Germline CDR1 GTSNPN, CDR2 SVGIG (reference sequence). The CDR3 here is CAWSDGTSGGWDEQFF. CDR3 coding DNA: TGTGCCTGGAGTGATGGGACTAGCGGGGGGTGGGATGAGCAGTTCTTC. Complete variable domain (other parts from reference TRBV30 and TRBJ2-1): SQTIHQWPATLVQPVGSPLSLECTVEGTSNPNLYWYRQAAGRGLQLLFYSVGIGQISSEVPQNLSASRPQDRQFILSSKKLLLSDSGFYLCAWSDGTSGGWDEQFFGPGTRLTVL.

The chain recombines TRBV5-6 with TRBJ2-3; 10 nucleotides agree with TRBD2. V lost 4 bases, J lost 3 bases, and 14 bases stayed unmatched. This CDR3 has 18 amino acids. Germline assignment: CDR1 SGHDT and CDR2 YYEEEE. CDR3 amino acids: CASSDPSGGLWGTDTQYF. The CDR3 DNA reads as TGTGCCAGCAGCGACCCTAGCGGGGGACTGTGGGGGACAGATACGCAGTATTTT. Full variable domain (rest looked up from reference TRBV5-6 and TRBJ2-3): DAGVTQSPTHLIKTRGQQVTLRCSPKSGHDTVSWYQQALGQGPQFIFQYYEEEERQRGNFPDRFSGHQFPNYSSELNVNALLLGDSALYLCASSDPSGGLWGTDTQYFGPGTRLTVL.

This chain connects TRBV3-1 (or the pseudogene TRBV3-2) to TRBJ1-2; 7 bases line up with TRBD1. This CDR3 region has 13 residues. With 5 bases clipped from V and 4 bases from J, the junction kept 4 bases outside the gene matches. Per the germline V gene, CDR1 is LGHDT and CDR2 is YNNKEL (reference sequence). The CDR3 nucleotides read TGTGCCAGCAGCTGGGACAGCTCCTATGGCTACACCTTC. This encodes CASSWDSSYGYTF.

The V and J genes are TRBV5-1 and TRBJ2-6; unclear D gene. CDR1 is SGHRS, CDR2 YFSETQ, per germline. Trimming took off 1 base at V and 0 bases at J, with 14 bases between the two ends. CDR3 length: 18 amino acids. CDR3 sequence: CASSLTVLSPSGANVLTF. The CDR3 nucleotides are TGCGCCAGCAGCTTGACAGTCTTGTCCCCCTCTGGGGCCAACGTCCTGACTTTC.

The rearrangement joins TRBV7-9 to TRBJ2-5; a possible D gene is TRBD2 (6 bases). V was shortened by 1 base and J by 7 bases, with 10 bases between the two germline ends. CDR1 is SEHNR, CDR2 FQNEAQ, per germline (reference sequence). This CDR3 is 13 amino acids long. In DNA, the CDR3 is TGTGCCAGCAGCTTAGTGGAGGGAGGGACCCAGTACTTC. As protein: CASSLVEGGTQYF.

This clone has only one observation. CDR3 region: CAWNEPLRRLFF. The CDR3, as DNA: TGTGCCTGGAACGAGCCCTTGAGGAGACTGTTTTTT. This chain uses TRBV30 with TRBJ1-4; D ambiguous. Germline V lookup: CDR1 GTSNPN, CDR2 SVGIG (reference sequence). The CDR3 is made up of 12 amino acids. The V and J ends lost 4 bases and 13 bases respectively, with 16 bases between them.

The rearrangement uses TRBV4-2 and TRBJ2-1, with 9 bases lining up with TRBD2. The CDR3 has 18 amino acids. Trimming at V came to 2 bases and at J to 0 bases, leaving 8 bases not matched to a gene. Per germline, CDR1 LGHNA and CDR2 YNFKEQ. CDR3 region: CASSQTPSGAVSYNEQFF. The CDR3 DNA reads TGTGCCAGCAGCCAAACCCCTAGCGGGGCGGTCTCCTACAATGAGCAGTTCTTC.

J is TRBJ2-7 and V is TRBV3-1 (or the pseudogene TRBV3-2), with D perhaps TRBD2 (7 bases). The CDR3 spans 15 residues. V was cut by 1 base and J by 4 bases, with 14 bases left in between. CDR1 and CDR2 from the germline V gene are LGHDT and YNNKEL (reference sequence). CDR3 residues: CASSQAPGGWYEQYF. CDR3 bases: TGTGCCAGCAGCCAAGCCCCGGGGGGCTGGTACGAGCAGTACTTC.

The chain couples TRBV7-6 to TRBJ1-5; D is ambiguous. Germline lookup yields CDR1 SGHVS and CDR2 FNYEAQ. The germline V and J ends were trimmed by 4 bases and 4 bases, with 8 bases remaining between them. There are 13 residues in the CDR3. This CDR3 reads CASSSSVNQPQHF. The CDR3 DNA sequence: TGTGCCAGCAGCTCGTCGGTTAATCAGCCCCAGCATTTT.

This chain links TRBV5-6 with TRBJ1-3; unclear D gene. This CDR3 contains 15 residues. Germline V gives CDR1 SGHDT, CDR2 YYEEEE. V was clipped by 4 bases and J by 1 base, with 12 bases between them. The CDR3 region is CASSGVGVSGNTIYF. The CDR3, as DNA: TGTGCCAGCAGCGGAGTAGGTGTATCTGGAAACACCATATATTTT.

V usage is TRBV5-1 and J usage is TRBJ1-1; weak D call: TRBD1 (5 bases). Per germline, CDR1 SGHRS and CDR2 YFSETQ. V lost 2 bases, J lost 5 bases, and 16 bases lay in between. CDR3 length: 15 residues. CDR3 sequence: CASSFITGLWTEAFF. For the CDR3, the DNA is TGCGCCAGCAGCTTCATAACGGGACTATGGACTGAAGCTTTCTTT. Drawing the rest from reference TRBV5-1 and TRBJ1-1, the complete variable domain is KAGVTQTPRYLIKTRGQQVTLSCSPISGHRSVSWYQQTPGQGLQFLFEYFSETQRNKGNFPGRFSGRQFSNSRSEMNVSTLELGDSALYLCASSFITGLWTEAFFGQGTRLTVV.

This clone was counted only a few times. The chain recombines TRBV7-9 with TRBJ1-4; 10 nucleotides match TRBD1. Germline V gene lookup returns CDR1 SEHNR and CDR2 FQNEAQ (reference sequence). Losses at the gene ends were 1 base for V and 8 bases for J; bases not matched to a gene: 4. This CDR3 spans 15 amino acids. CDR3 in amino acids: CASSLVTGGSEKLFF. The CDR3 region has the DNA TGTGCCAGCAGCTTAGTGACAGGGGGCAGCGAAAAACTGTTTTTT.